This T cell receptor (beta chain) originates from a study of T cell changes during pregnancy in multiple sclerosis. Sequencing was performed with immunoSEQ multiplex PCR; in TCRdb, only in-frame clones are kept and a portion is missing. Seen here are 60,000 to 90,000 clones, approximately 89% observed once, and the top ten hold less than 2.5%. V gave up 4 bases and J gave up 2 bases; unmatched junction bases: 4. The CDR3 runs to 15 residues. Germline V lookup: CDR1 WSHSY, CDR2 SAAADI. The rearrangement links TRBV10-2 to TRBJ2-3; 9 positions agree with TRBD2. This receptor was identified in a female donor with multiple sclerosis, enrolled in a pregnancy study. This material consisted of peripheral blood, taken before pregnancy. The CDR3 spells CASSGLAEDTDTQYF. The CDR3 nucleotides are TGCGCCAGCAGTGGACTAGCGGAAGACACAGATACGCAGTATTTT.